This TCR beta chain originates from a study of blood T cell repertoires in COVID-19. At the level of the study: Specimens from acute and convalescent COVID-19 originated in the United States, Italy and Spain. T cells, B-cell-depleted T cells, or PBMCs supplied cDNA or gDNA.

Those enrolled in Seattle joined during active infection and were followed longitudinally afterward. Under the authors' procedure: Quantification of nucleated cells was approximated via reference gene primer amplification. Method: immunoSEQ multiplex PCR; TCRdb's copy keeps in-frame clones and lacks some. V, J and clone size reflect that table, while D and trimming were determined from the DNA. The sample carries approximately 460,000 clones, 89% recorded once. CDR1 and CDR2 from the germline V gene are SQVTM and ANQGSEA. The CDR3 runs to 14 residues. Trimming removed 4 bases from V and 4 bases from J, with 14 bases in between.

The chain has TRBV29-1 and TRBJ1-5; TRBD1 might be the D (5 bases). This receptor was identified in a man aged 18 to 29 with COVID-19, enrolled during active disease. Material: peripheral blood. CDR3 sequence: CSVGGGRRNQPQHF. The CDR3 nucleotides read TGCAGCGTTGGGGGGGGGAGGCGAAATCAGCCCCAGCATTTT.